The 15 T cell receptor beta chains listed next were all sequenced from one sample in a study of PD-1 blockade in classical Hodgkin lymphoma. Clones were read by immunoSEQ multiplex PCR, and TCRdb kept only the in-frame ones, dropping some. Of approximately 93,000 clones in the sample, around 80% were seen once. The time point here: cycle 4 day 1 (C4D1), after five to seven weeks of nivolumab. Relapses following autologous stem cell transplantation were seen in all patients, with brentuximab vedotin exposure varying. This specimen consisted of peripheral blood mononuclear cells (PBMCs), obtained before the fourth cycle of nivolumab. The receptors shown here come from a human donor with classical Hodgkin lymphoma.

This chain links TRBV2 with TRBJ1-5; no firm D call. In germline, CDR1 is SNHLY, CDR2 FYNNEI. This CDR3 spans 14 amino acids. V was clipped by 8 bases and J by 2 bases, with 13 bases between them. CDR3 in amino acids: CASQEELRNQPQHF. DNA for the CDR3: TGTGCCAGCCAGGAGGAGCTGCGCAATCAGCCCCAGCATTTT.

The CDR3 is CASSVGPRPSGNTIYF. CDR3 bases: TGTGCCAGCAGCGTAGGGCCAAGGCCCTCTGGAAACACCATATATTTT. V gene TRBV9 combines with J gene TRBJ1-3; no clear D. The germline V and J ends were trimmed by 0 bases and 0 bases, with 10 bases remaining between them. CDR1 and CDR2 (germline): SGDLS, YYNGEE. The length of the CDR3 is 16 residues.

This clone was counted a single time. The CDR3 DNA sequence: TGTGCCAGCAGCCCGGGATCGAGGATCGAGACCCAGTACTTC. Amino acids: CASSPGSRIETQYF. The J gene is TRBJ2-5, the V gene TRBV2; D possibly corresponds to TRBD2 (5 bases). The CDR3 consists of 14 residues. Germline loops: CDR1 SNHLY, CDR2 FYNNEI. Between the trimmed V and J ends, which lost 6 bases and 5 bases, there was a span of 16 bases.

V gene TRBV7-9 combines with J gene TRBJ1-2; no definite D call. This CDR3 is 12 amino acids long. The V end was cut by 0 bases, the J end by 6 bases, with 5 bases between. The germline CDR1 and CDR2 sequences are SEHNR and FQNEAQ (reference sequence). As DNA, the CDR3 is TGTGCCAGCAGCTTAGCAGCAGATGGCTACACCTTC. Its translation is CASSLAADGYTF.

The J gene is TRBJ2-2, the V gene TRBV2; D uncertain. CDR3 length equals 11 residues. Germline-derived CDR1 and CDR2 are SNHLY and FYNNEI. V lost 6 bases, J lost 4 bases, and 3 bases lay in between. The CDR3 nucleotides are TGTGCCAGCAGAGCCACCGGGGAGCTGTTTTTT. Its protein is CASRATGELFF.

The V gene is TRBV28, the J gene TRBJ1-1, with 9 bases identical to TRBD1. V trimming: 7 bases; J trimming: 7 bases; junction bases outside the gene matches: 7. The CDR3 sequence is 13 residues long. Germline assignment: CDR1 MDHEN and CDR2 SYDVKM. CDR3 in amino acids: CASTWTGELEAFF. Here the CDR3 DNA reads TGTGCCAGCACATGGACAGGGGAGCTTGAAGCTTTCTTT.

Notes on this clone: An end of the junction does not agree with germline; a read error may underlie this. The chain is built from TRBV19 and TRBJ1-2; D ambiguous. The CDR3 sequence is 13 residues long. Germline CDR1 LNHDA, CDR2 SQIVND (reference sequence). CDR3 sequence: CASTIGGLHGYTF. DNA for the CDR3: TGTGCCAGTACTATAGGAGGGCTCCATGGCTACACCTTC.

The V and J genes are TRBV5-6 and TRBJ2-1; the match to TRBD1 covers 7 bases. J gave up 0 bases and V 4 bases, and 4 bases lay outside the gene matches. This CDR3 contains 15 residues. CDR1 and CDR2 from the germline V gene are SGHDT and YYEEEE. For the CDR3, the DNA is TGTGCCAGCAGCACGGGACAGCGCTCCTACAATGAGCAGTTCTTC. Protein: CASSTGQRSYNEQFF.

The chain uses TRBV10-3 and TRBJ2-5, with 9 bases matching TRBD2. This CDR3 spans 15 amino acids. V shed 5 bases, J shed 2 bases, and the junction held 6 bases outside the gene matches. Germline CDR1 and CDR2: ENHRY and SYGVKD. CDR3 sequence reads: CAISLAGDDQETQYF. CDR3 DNA: TGTGCCATCAGTTTAGCGGGGGACGATCAAGAGACCCAGTACTTC.

The chain combines TRBV5-3 with TRBJ1-5, with D perhaps TRBD1 (6 bases). TRBV5-3 is reported as an ORF; its role is uncertain. The CDR3 spans 15 residues. The V gene lost 4 bases and the J gene lost 3 bases, with 14 bases spanning the gap. In DNA form, the CDR3 reads TGTGCCAGAAGCCCTGACCAGGGGTCCAATCAGCCCCAGCATTTT. This encodes CARSPDQGSNQPQHF.

V and J are TRBV6-1 and TRBJ1-5, with a possible D match to TRBD1 (6 bases). This CDR3 has 13 amino acids. Germline V CDR1 and CDR2: MNHNS, SASEGT. Trimming removed 4 bases from V and 4 bases from J, with 8 bases in between. The CDR3 reads CASSGQENQPQHF. Here the CDR3 DNA reads TGTGCCAGCAGTGGACAGGAAAATCAGCCCCAGCATTTT.

The rearrangement links TRBV10-2 to TRBJ2-7; tentatively, D is TRBD1 (6 bases). The CDR3 has 14 amino acids. V shed 3 bases and J shed 5 bases, with 14 bases lying between them. CDR1 is WSHSY, CDR2 SAAADI, per germline. CDR3 nucleotides: TGCGCCAGCAGTGAAAGGGGGTATAGCGACGAGCAGTACTTC. Encoded protein: CASSERGYSDEQYF.

Concerning this clone itself: An end of the junction differs from the germline gene, which may be a read error. The chain is built from TRBV29-1 and TRBJ2-6; the D is unclear. The CDR3 contains 12 residues. Germline loops: CDR1 SQVTM, CDR2 ANQGSEA. CDR3 coding DNA: TGCAGCGTTGACTCTAGGGCCAACGTCCTGACTTTC. Protein product: CSVDSRANVLTF. Variable domain in full (rest from reference TRBV29-1 and TRBJ2-6): SAVISQKPSRDICQRGTSLTIQCQVDSQVTMMFWYRQQPGQSLTLIATANQGSEATYESGFVIDKFPISRPNLTFSTLTVSNMSPEDSSIYLCSVDSRANVLTFGAGSRLTVL.

This clone turned up a few times. The CDR3 DNA follows: TGTGCCAGCAGCCCTAGACTAGCGGGAAAAAGGCCGGAGACCGGGGAGCTGTTTTTT. Encoded protein: CASSPRLAGKRPETGELFF. The genes are TRBV7-9 and TRBJ2-2; 11 bases map to TRBD2. The CDR3 runs 19 residues. Trimming cost V 5 bases and J 5 bases; bases outside gene matches: 16. Germline V lookup: CDR1 SEHNR, CDR2 FQNEAQ (reference sequence).

The chain combines TRBV19 with TRBJ2-3; 9 bases align to TRBD2. V shed 3 bases and J 6 bases; nucleotides not matched to a gene: 7. The germline V gene has CDR1 LNHDA and CDR2 SQIVND (reference sequence). The CDR3 length is 15 residues. This CDR3 reads CASSMVAGGQDTQYF. CDR3 DNA: TGTGCCAGTAGTATGGTGGCGGGAGGGCAGGATACGCAGTATTTT.